A selection of T cell receptor beta chains follows, all from one sample in a study of T cell responses to AZD1222 COVID-19 vaccine. Method: immunoSEQ multiplex PCR; TCRdb's copy keeps in-frame clones and lacks some. The sample includes over 150,000 clones, around 89% of them seen just once. The sequencing here drew on peripheral blood, taken 28 days after the second AZD1222 dose. The receptors originated from an adult who received the AZD1222 COVID-19 vaccine. CDR3s include the opening cysteine and the closing phenylalanine or tryptophan. A D gene is named only where the DNA matches it firmly. Some rows have no size entry. The others give once, few or many, or a class for an expanded clone.

12 | . | . | TRBJ1-2 | TRBV30 | CAWRETGFGYTF | TGTGCCTGGAGAGAAACAGGGTTCGGCTACACCTTC
15 | once | TRBD1 | TRBJ1-5 | TRBV4-1 | CASSHVGQQNQPQHF | TGCGCCAGCAGCCACGTGGGACAGCAAAATCAGCCCCAGCATTTT
21 | . | TRBD2 | TRBJ2-1 | TRBV3-1/TRBV3-2 | CASSQDLPGLAGVYSYNEQFF | TGTGCCAGCAGCCAAGATCTCCCGGGACTAGCGGGGGTTTACTCCTACAATGAGCAGTTCTTC
11 | . | . | TRBJ1-1 | TRBV29-1 | CSVGRNTEAFF | TGCAGCGTAGGCAGGAACACTGAAGCTTTCTTT
13 | . | . | TRBJ1-3 | TRBV29-1 | CSVQQGSGNTIYF | TGCAGCGTGCAACAGGGATCTGGAAACACCATATATTTT
14 | . | . | TRBJ1-4 | TRBV12-5 | CASGHGTPDEKLFF | TGTGCTAGTGGTCACGGGACTCCGGATGAAAAACTGTTTTTT
15 | . | . | TRBJ2-5 | TRBV29-1 | CSVWSRARSQETQYF | TGCAGCGTTTGGTCGAGGGCCCGGTCACAAGAGACCCAGTACTTC
13 | . | . | TRBJ1-2 | TRBV6-1 | CASSEVGGGSYTF | TGTGCCAGCAGTGAAGTGGGAGGGGGAAGCTACACCTTC
16 | . | TRBD2 | TRBJ2-1 | TRBV4-2 | CASSQDGLAGGNEQFF | TGTGCCAGCAGCCAAGATGGACTAGCGGGGGGGAATGAGCAGTTCTTC
14 | . | . | TRBJ2-5 | TRBV4-3 | CASSQGNGEETQYF | TGCGCCAGCAGCCAAGGAAATGGGGAGGAGACCCAGTACTTC
16 | . | TRBD1 | TRBJ1-2 | TRBV7-9 | CASSIGQGRGNYGYTF | TGTGCCAGCAGCATTGGACAGGGTCGGGGTAACTATGGCTACACCTTC